Listed below are T cell receptor beta chains from one sample, sequenced in a study of T-cell memory formation after mild COVID-19. TCRdb re-called the 5' RACE reads through MiXCR, storing one row per CDR3 protein. The repertoire has roughly 600,000 distinct CDR3 sequences, under 20% of them found once; the top ten carry approximately 12%. Sequencing was carried out using PBMCs or a T cell subset sorted from them (not recorded which). The receptors originated from an adult woman who had mild COVID-19 (a few samples of this study predate the infection). Cell type and time point are not known. Both conserved end residues are part of each CDR3. Fields, in order: clone size, J gene, CDR3 length, D gene, V gene, CDR3 protein, CDR3 DNA. The D gene is left open where the match is weak. Some rows mark clone size as missing; the rest say once, few, many or name a class of expanded clone.

abundance: few; j_gene: TRBJ2-3; len: 17; d_gene: -; v_gene: TRBV24-1; CDR3aa: CATSDLGRRGGADTQYF; CDR3nt: TGTGCCACCAGTGATTTAGGGCGCCGAGGGGGGGCAGATACGCAGTATTTT
abundance: few; j_gene: TRBJ2-5; len: 15; d_gene: -; v_gene: TRBV18; CDR3aa: CASSPRRSLQETQYF; CDR3nt: TGTGCCAGCTCACCAAGACGCAGCCTCCAAGAGACCCAGTACTTC
abundance: few; j_gene: TRBJ1-1; len: 14; d_gene: TRBD1; v_gene: TRBV5-1; CDR3aa: CASSPDRVVAEAFF; CDR3nt: TGCGCCAGCAGCCCAGACAGGGTGGTCGCTGAAGCTTTCTTT
abundance: many; j_gene: TRBJ2-1; len: 15; d_gene: -; v_gene: TRBV5-1; CDR3aa: CASSLGASSYNEQFF; CDR3nt: TGCGCCAGCAGCCTGGGGGCGAGCTCCTACAATGAGCAGTTCTTC
abundance: few; j_gene: TRBJ2-5; len: 15; d_gene: TRBD2; v_gene: TRBV11-3; CDR3aa: CASSLVSGSRRTQYF; CDR3nt: TGTGCCAGCAGCTTAGTTAGCGGGAGTAGGAGGACCCAGTACTTC
abundance: -; j_gene: TRBJ1-2; len: 15; d_gene: TRBD1; v_gene: TRBV15; CDR3aa: CATSRDWTGDYGYTF; CDR3nt: TGTGCCACCAGCAGAGATTGGACAGGGGACTATGGCTACACCTTC
abundance: -; j_gene: TRBJ2-1; len: 15; d_gene: -; v_gene: TRBV6-5; CDR3aa: CASSYLNMGAGEQFF; CDR3nt: TGTGCCAGCAGTTACCTTAACATGGGGGCGGGTGAGCAGTTCTTC
abundance: -; j_gene: TRBJ2-5; len: 14; d_gene: -; v_gene: TRBV4-2; CDR3aa: CASSQEWGQETQYF; CDR3nt: TGTGCCAGCAGCCAAGAGTGGGGACAAGAGACCCAGTACTTC
abundance: -; j_gene: TRBJ1-1; len: 12; d_gene: -; v_gene: TRBV29-1; CDR3aa: CSGRTANTEAFF; CDR3nt: TGCAGCGGTAGGACAGCCAACACTGAAGCTTTCTTT
abundance: -; j_gene: TRBJ1-1; len: 14; d_gene: -; v_gene: TRBV7-2; CDR3aa: CASSWGTLNTEAFF; CDR3nt: TGTGCCAGCAGCTGGGGGACATTGAACACTGAAGCTTTCTTT
abundance: few; j_gene: TRBJ1-2; len: 13; d_gene: -; v_gene: TRBV7-2; CDR3aa: CASSLGVVPGYTF; CDR3nt: TGTGCCAGCAGCTTAGGTGTTGTACCTGGCTACACCTTC
abundance: few; j_gene: TRBJ1-1; len: 12; d_gene: -; v_gene: TRBV12-3/TRBV12-4; CDR3aa: CAIRAQNTEAFF; CDR3nt: TGTGCCATCCGGGCGCAGAACACTGAAGCTTTCTTT
abundance: few; j_gene: TRBJ2-2; len: 15; d_gene: -; v_gene: TRBV24-1; CDR3aa: CATSWTTGNTGELFF; CDR3nt: TGTGCCACCAGTTGGACGACAGGGAACACCGGGGAGCTGTTTTTT
abundance: few; j_gene: TRBJ1-5; len: 15; d_gene: -; v_gene: TRBV12-3/TRBV12-4; CDR3aa: CASSLARYSNQPQHF; CDR3nt: TGTGCCAGCAGTTTAGCGCGGTACAGCAATCAGCCCCAGCATTTT
abundance: few; j_gene: TRBJ1-5; len: 15; d_gene: TRBD1; v_gene: TRBV2; CDR3aa: CASNRQGTPNQPQHF; CDR3nt: TGTGCCAGCAACCGACAGGGGACCCCCAATCAGCCCCAGCATTTT
abundance: few; j_gene: TRBJ1-1; len: 13; d_gene: -; v_gene: TRBV12-3/TRBV12-4; CDR3aa: CASTLTTRTEAFF; CDR3nt: TGTGCCAGCACCCTCACCACCCGGACTGAAGCTTTCTTT
abundance: -; j_gene: TRBJ2-4; len: 21; d_gene: TRBD2; v_gene: TRBV15; CDR3aa: CATSRVGGTSGGALSKNIQYF; CDR3nt: TGTGCCACCAGCAGAGTTGGTGGGACTAGCGGGGGGGCCTTGTCCAAAAACATTCAGTACTTC
abundance: -; j_gene: TRBJ2-1; len: 16; d_gene: TRBD2; v_gene: TRBV7-9; CDR3aa: CASSSLAGGSYNEQFF; CDR3nt: TGTGCCAGCAGCAGCCTAGCGGGGGGCTCCTACAATGAGCAGTTCTTC
abundance: -; j_gene: TRBJ2-2; len: 12; d_gene: -; v_gene: TRBV20-1; CDR3aa: CSARSASGELFF; CDR3nt: TGCAGTGCTAGGAGCGCATCCGGGGAGCTGTTTTTT
abundance: few; j_gene: TRBJ1-3; len: 12; d_gene: -; v_gene: TRBV12-3/TRBV12-4; CDR3aa: CASSPLGNTIYF; CDR3nt: TGTGCCAGCAGTCCACTGGGAAACACCATATATTTT
abundance: -; j_gene: TRBJ2-7; len: 15; d_gene: -; v_gene: TRBV4-1; CDR3aa: CASSQEVLQDYEQYF; CDR3nt: TGCGCCAGCAGCCAAGAGGTACTACAGGACTACGAGCAGTACTTC
abundance: few; j_gene: TRBJ2-1; len: 15; d_gene: -; v_gene: TRBV7-6; CDR3aa: CASSYDLHSYNEQFF; CDR3nt: TGTGCCAGCAGCTACGACTTACACTCCTACAATGAGCAGTTCTTC
abundance: few; j_gene: TRBJ2-2; len: 14; d_gene: -; v_gene: TRBV5-1; CDR3aa: CASSLLPNTGELFF; CDR3nt: TGCGCCAGCAGCTTGCTCCCGAACACCGGGGAGCTGTTTTTT
abundance: many; j_gene: TRBJ2-1; len: 16; d_gene: TRBD1; v_gene: TRBV15; CDR3aa: CATSRGGTGVYNEQFF; CDR3nt: TGTGCCACCAGCAGAGGGGGGACAGGGGTGTACAATGAGCAGTTCTTC
abundance: few; j_gene: TRBJ2-3; len: 16; d_gene: TRBD2; v_gene: TRBV4-1; CDR3aa: CASSRESSGGRDTQYF; CDR3nt: TGCGCCAGCAGCCGAGAATCTAGCGGGGGCCGAGATACGCAGTATTTT
abundance: few; j_gene: TRBJ2-3; len: 17; d_gene: TRBD1; v_gene: TRBV10-3; CDR3aa: CAISESPQAQGTDTQYF; CDR3nt: TGTGCCATCAGTGAGTCTCCTCAGGCACAGGGGACAGATACGCAGTATTTT
abundance: few; j_gene: TRBJ2-6; len: 16; d_gene: -; v_gene: TRBV24-1; CDR3aa: CATSDSRYSGANVLTF; CDR3nt: TGTGCCACCAGTGACTCAAGATACTCTGGGGCCAACGTCCTGACTTTC
abundance: once; j_gene: TRBJ2-1; len: 15; d_gene: -; v_gene: TRBV12-3/TRBV12-4; CDR3aa: CASSLDIGSYNEQFF; CDR3nt: TGTGCCAGCAGTTTAGATATCGGGAGCTACAATGAGCAGTTCTTC
abundance: -; j_gene: TRBJ2-1; len: 12; d_gene: -; v_gene: TRBV6-5; CDR3aa: CASGSGWSEQFF; CDR3nt: TGTGCCAGCGGGAGCGGATGGAGTGAGCAGTTCTTC
abundance: many; j_gene: TRBJ2-7; len: 17; d_gene: TRBD2; v_gene: TRBV4-3; CDR3aa: CASSLFINSGRAYEQYF; CDR3nt: TGCGCCAGCAGCCTTTTCATCAATAGCGGGAGAGCCTACGAGCAGTACTTC
abundance: -; j_gene: TRBJ2-7; len: 13; d_gene: -; v_gene: TRBV7-8; CDR3aa: CASSWGLGYEQYF; CDR3nt: TGTGCCAGCAGCTGGGGACTTGGCTACGAGCAGTACTTC
abundance: many; j_gene: TRBJ2-6; len: 16; d_gene: TRBD2; v_gene: TRBV15; CDR3aa: CATSRDSGVGANVLTF; CDR3nt: TGTGCCACCAGCAGAGATAGCGGGGTTGGGGCCAACGTCCTGACTTTC
abundance: once; j_gene: TRBJ1-5; len: 15; d_gene: -; v_gene: TRBV12-3/TRBV12-4; CDR3aa: CASSLSRVGNQPQHF; CDR3nt: TGTGCCAGCAGTTTGTCCAGGGTTGGCAATCAGCCCCAGCATTTT
abundance: -; j_gene: TRBJ1-1; len: 15; d_gene: -; v_gene: TRBV6-5; CDR3aa: CASRRKRGRGTEAFF; CDR3nt: TGTGCCAGCAGGAGGAAACGGGGGAGAGGCACTGAAGCTTTCTTT
abundance: -; j_gene: TRBJ2-5; len: 12; d_gene: -; v_gene: TRBV7-6; CDR3aa: CASSRQIETQYF; CDR3nt: TGTGCCAGCAGCCGCCAGATAGAGACCCAGTACTTC
abundance: -; j_gene: TRBJ1-2; len: 13; d_gene: -; v_gene: TRBV5-1; CDR3aa: CASSSVRGDGYTF; CDR3nt: TGCGCCAGCAGCAGCGTGAGGGGGGATGGCTACACCTTC
abundance: few; j_gene: TRBJ1-1; len: 14; d_gene: -; v_gene: TRBV3-1; CDR3aa: CASSQVTGNTEAFF; CDR3nt: TGTGCCAGCAGCCAAGTTACAGGGAATACTGAAGCTTTCTTT
abundance: -; j_gene: TRBJ2-7; len: 13; d_gene: -; v_gene: TRBV3-1; CDR3aa: CASSLVGKGEQYF; CDR3nt: TGTGCCAGCAGCCTCGTAGGAAAAGGCGAGCAGTACTTC
abundance: many; j_gene: TRBJ2-2; len: 16; d_gene: TRBD1; v_gene: TRBV4-1; CDR3aa: CASSQVGTGNTGELFF; CDR3nt: TGCGCCAGCAGCCAAGTCGGGACAGGGAACACCGGGGAGCTGTTTTTT
abundance: -; j_gene: TRBJ1-2; len: 13; d_gene: -; v_gene: TRBV19; CDR3aa: CASRYRVGYGYTF; CDR3nt: TGTGCCAGTCGGTACAGGGTAGGCTATGGCTACACCTTC
abundance: many; j_gene: TRBJ1-5; len: 12; d_gene: -; v_gene: TRBV24-1; CDR3aa: CATSRENQPQHF; CDR3nt: TGTGCCACCAGCAGGGAGAATCAGCCCCAGCATTTT
abundance: few; j_gene: TRBJ2-1; len: 15; d_gene: TRBD2; v_gene: TRBV12-3/TRBV12-4; CDR3aa: CASSWTSGPYNEQFF; CDR3nt: TGTGCCAGCAGTTGGACTAGTGGGCCCTACAATGAGCAGTTCTTC
abundance: -; j_gene: TRBJ1-1; len: 14; d_gene: -; v_gene: TRBV18; CDR3aa: CASSPGISNTEAFF; CDR3nt: TGTGCCAGCTCACCCGGTATATCGAACACTGAAGCTTTCTTT
abundance: few; j_gene: TRBJ2-1; len: 16; d_gene: -; v_gene: TRBV5-1; CDR3aa: CASSLTGKSSYNEQFF; CDR3nt: TGCGCCAGCAGCTTGACCGGGAAAAGCTCCTACAATGAGCAGTTCTTC
abundance: -; j_gene: TRBJ2-7; len: 15; d_gene: TRBD1; v_gene: TRBV5-1; CDR3aa: CASSLMGQGAYEQYF; CDR3nt: TGCGCCAGCAGCCTTATGGGACAGGGGGCCTACGAGCAGTACTTC
abundance: few; j_gene: TRBJ1-5; len: 15; d_gene: TRBD1; v_gene: TRBV5-5; CDR3aa: CASSPGTGLDQPQHF; CDR3nt: TGTGCCAGCAGCCCCGGGACAGGGCTTGATCAGCCCCAGCATTTT
abundance: -; j_gene: TRBJ2-7; len: 13; d_gene: -; v_gene: TRBV9; CDR3aa: CASSTTGLNEQYF; CDR3nt: TGTGCCAGCAGCACGACAGGTCTCAACGAGCAGTACTTC
abundance: -; j_gene: TRBJ2-1; len: 16; d_gene: TRBD2; v_gene: TRBV7-9; CDR3aa: CASTLPERAGGHEQFF; CDR3nt: TGTGCCAGCACCCTCCCGGAGCGGGCGGGGGGCCATGAGCAGTTCTTC
abundance: few; j_gene: TRBJ2-5; len: 14; d_gene: -; v_gene: TRBV10-3; CDR3aa: CAISESSPEETQYF; CDR3nt: TGTGCCATCAGTGAGTCCTCTCCTGAAGAGACCCAGTACTTC
abundance: few; j_gene: TRBJ2-3; len: 16; d_gene: -; v_gene: TRBV9; CDR3aa: CASSPVKQTGTDTQYF; CDR3nt: TGTGCCAGCAGCCCCGTTAAGCAGACAGGCACAGATACGCAGTATTTT
abundance: -; j_gene: TRBJ2-7; len: 18; d_gene: TRBD2; v_gene: TRBV20-1; CDR3aa: CSAPHPHPRRGGVYEQYF; CDR3nt: TGCAGTGCTCCACATCCCCACCCGAGGCGGGGAGGGGTCTACGAGCAGTACTTC
abundance: few; j_gene: TRBJ2-1; len: 12; d_gene: -; v_gene: TRBV29-1; CDR3aa: CSVESSGDEQFF; CDR3nt: TGCAGCGTTGAAAGTAGTGGGGACGAGCAGTTCTTC
abundance: -; j_gene: TRBJ1-1; len: 14; d_gene: -; v_gene: TRBV5-6; CDR3aa: CASSVQPWGTEAFF; CDR3nt: TGTGCCAGCAGCGTACAACCCTGGGGCACTGAAGCTTTCTTT
abundance: -; j_gene: TRBJ2-5; len: 15; d_gene: TRBD2; v_gene: TRBV7-9; CDR3aa: CASSLAELAEETQYF; CDR3nt: TGTGCCAGCAGCTTAGCAGAGCTAGCGGAAGAGACCCAGTACTTC
abundance: -; j_gene: TRBJ2-5; len: 12; d_gene: TRBD1; v_gene: TRBV12-5; CDR3aa: CASGLVDRAQYF; CDR3nt: TGTGCTAGTGGTTTGGTGGACAGGGCCCAGTACTTC
abundance: -; j_gene: TRBJ2-4; len: 15; d_gene: -; v_gene: TRBV20-1; CDR3aa: CSASRAGGTKNIQYF; CDR3nt: TGCAGTGCCTCTAGGGCAGGGGGGACCAAAAACATTCAGTACTTC
abundance: many; j_gene: TRBJ2-7; len: 14; d_gene: -; v_gene: TRBV4-2; CDR3aa: CASSQDLEGREQYF; CDR3nt: TGTGCCAGCAGCCAAGATCTCGAGGGGAGAGAGCAGTACTTC
abundance: few; j_gene: TRBJ2-2; len: 12; d_gene: -; v_gene: TRBV7-9; CDR3aa: CASSLGHGELIF; CDR3nt: TGTGCCAGCAGCTTAGGGCACGGGGAGCTGATTTTT
abundance: -; j_gene: TRBJ2-7; len: 16; d_gene: TRBD1; v_gene: TRBV7-9; CDR3aa: CASSLLVGTGYYEQYF; CDR3nt: TGTGCCAGCAGCTTATTGGTCGGGACAGGCTACTACGAGCAGTACTTC